Below, 10 T cell receptor beta chains from the same sample are listed, as sequenced in a study of shared clonotypes between healthy human individuals. Using immunoSEQ multiplex PCR, the repertoire was profiled, and TCRdb retains in-frame clones only, with some absent. The repertoire holds 730,000 or so clones, with 72% as singletons. The sequencing input was memory CD4+ T cells sorted from blood. The subset here: CD45RA-negative fraction. All receptors derive from a woman in her twenties or thirties in good health.

J is TRBJ2-5 and V is TRBV2; no clear D gene. This CDR3 comprises 11 residues. Per germline, CDR1 SNHLY and CDR2 FYNNEI. Trimming shortened V by 7 bases and J by 3 bases, and 6 bases separated the two germline ends. CDR3 sequence reads: CASTEEETQYF. As DNA, the CDR3 is TGTGCCAGCACCGAGGAAGAGACCCAGTACTTC.

The CDR3 DNA reads TGTGCCAGCAGTTTTCAGGGGCCGGTCTACGAGCAGTACTTC. It specifies CASSFQGPVYEQYF. The chain recombines TRBV27 with TRBJ2-7; possible D gene TRBD1, 6 bases. V lost 3 bases and J lost 3, with 12 bases in between. This CDR3 contains 14 residues. CDR1 and CDR2 from the germline V gene are MNHEY and SMNVEV (reference sequence).

This chain links TRBV5-1 with TRBJ1-4; D is unclear. The CDR3 is 15 amino acids. The V end was cut by 4 bases, the J end by 0 bases, with 10 bases between. Germline V gives CDR1 SGHRS, CDR2 YFSETQ. CDR3 loop: CASSDGFATNEKLFF. CDR3 DNA sequence: TGCGCCAGCAGCGATGGGTTTGCAACTAATGAAAAACTGTTTTTT. The complete variable domain, with remaining parts taken from reference TRBV5-1 and TRBJ1-4, reads KAGVTQTPRYLIKTRGQQVTLSCSPISGHRSVSWYQQTPGQGLQFLFEYFSETQRNKGNFPGRFSGRQFSNSRSEMNVSTLELGDSALYLCASSDGFATNEKLFFGSGTQLSVL.

Points on this clone: The junction shows a germline mismatch at one end, possibly a read error. The chain uses TRBV11-3 and TRBJ2-7; the match to TRBD1 covers 8 bases. This CDR3 has 15 residues. CDR1 is SGHNT, CDR2 YENEEA, per germline. CDR3 DNA sequence: TGTGCCAGCAGCTCCGGACAGGGAATCTCCCACGAGCAGTACTTC. Translation: CASSSGQGISHEQYF.

CDR3 residues: CASSSPLAGGAGDTDTQYF. CDR3 in DNA: TGTGCCAGCAGTTCCCCCCTAGCGGGAGGGGCCGGGGACACAGATACGCAGTATTTT. The chain is built from TRBV28 and TRBJ2-3; 12 bases map to TRBD2. V dropped 4 bases and J dropped 2; count of bases not matched to a gene: 13. Looked up from germline, CDR1 is MDHEN and CDR2 is SYDVKM. The CDR3 is made up of 19 amino acids.

The rearrangement links TRBV29-1 to TRBJ2-7; TRBD2 agrees at 8 bases. CDR1 is SQVTM and CDR2 is ANQGSEA in the germline V gene. This CDR3 spans 14 amino acids. V trimming: 3 bases; J trimming: 1 base; junction bases outside the gene matches: 5. This CDR3 is CSVEGTGGSYEQYF. CDR3 DNA sequence: TGCAGCGTTGAGGGGACGGGAGGGTCCTACGAGCAGTACTTC.

V usage is TRBV28 and J usage is TRBJ1-3; D remains unclear. V was cut by 5 bases and J by 0 bases, with 11 bases left in between. Germline CDR1 is MDHEN and CDR2 is SYDVKM. The CDR3 runs to 15 residues. The DNA of the CDR3 is TGTGCCAGCAGTCTAGGTGCCAGCTCTGGAAACACCATATATTTT. This gives the protein CASSLGASSGNTIYF.

This clone was recorded a few times. The chain recombines TRBV7-2 with TRBJ2-7, with D possibly being TRBD1 (6 bases). V was pared by 5 bases and J by 6 bases, with 20 bases between. Looked up from germline, CDR1 is SGHTA and CDR2 is FQGNSA. The CDR3 runs to 15 residues. The CDR3 sequence: CASSPSGTYNVEQYF. The CDR3 coding sequence is TGTGCCAGCAGCCCGTCCGGGACATACAACGTCGAGCAGTACTTC.

V gene TRBV6-6 combines with J gene TRBJ2-6; 8 bases align to TRBD1. This CDR3 is 16 amino acids long. Germline CDR1 MNHNY, CDR2 SVGAGI (reference sequence). V lost 4 bases, J lost 4 bases, and 6 bases stayed unmatched. The CDR3 reads CASSFLQGDGANVLTF. For the CDR3, the DNA is TGTGCCAGCAGTTTCCTACAGGGGGACGGGGCCAACGTCCTGACTTTC.

This clone was seen more than once but under ten times. V usage is TRBV5-6 and J usage is TRBJ1-2; 7 nucleotides match TRBD1. Germline V gene data show CDR1 as SGHDT and CDR2 as YYEEEE. V lost 6 bases, J lost 6 bases, and 14 bases stayed unmatched. The CDR3 is 15 amino acids. CDR3 residues: CASILRGRERNGYTF. The CDR3 bases are TGTGCCAGCATCCTTAGGGGGCGCGAGAGGAATGGCTACACCTTC. Together with reference TRBV5-6 and TRBJ1-2, the CDR3 gives the full variable domain: DAGVTQSPTHLIKTRGQQVTLRCSPKSGHDTVSWYQQALGQGPQFIFQYYEEEERQRGNFPDRFSGHQFPNYSSELNVNALLLGDSALYLCASILRGRERNGYTFGSGTRLTVV.